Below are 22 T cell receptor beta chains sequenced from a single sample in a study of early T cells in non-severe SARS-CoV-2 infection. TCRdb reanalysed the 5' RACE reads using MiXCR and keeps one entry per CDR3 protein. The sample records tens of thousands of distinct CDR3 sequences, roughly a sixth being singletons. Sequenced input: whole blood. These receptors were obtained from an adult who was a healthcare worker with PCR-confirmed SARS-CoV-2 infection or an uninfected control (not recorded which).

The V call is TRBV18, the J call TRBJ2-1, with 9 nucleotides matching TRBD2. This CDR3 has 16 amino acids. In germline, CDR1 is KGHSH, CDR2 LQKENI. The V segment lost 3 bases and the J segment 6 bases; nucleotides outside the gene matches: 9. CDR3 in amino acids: CASSPLGRRGGNEQFF. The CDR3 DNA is TGTGCCAGCTCACCCTTGGGAAGGCGGGGGGGCAATGAGCAGTTCTTC.

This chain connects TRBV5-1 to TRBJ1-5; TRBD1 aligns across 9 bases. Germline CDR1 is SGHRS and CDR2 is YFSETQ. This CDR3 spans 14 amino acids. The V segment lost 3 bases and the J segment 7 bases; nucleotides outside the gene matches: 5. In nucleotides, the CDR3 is TGCGCCAGCAGCTCAGGGACAGGGCGACAGCCCCAGCATTTT. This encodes CASSSGTGRQPQHF.

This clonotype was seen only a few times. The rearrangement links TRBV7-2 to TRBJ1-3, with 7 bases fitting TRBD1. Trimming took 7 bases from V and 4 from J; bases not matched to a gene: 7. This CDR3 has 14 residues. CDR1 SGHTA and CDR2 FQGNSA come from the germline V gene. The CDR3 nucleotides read TGTGCCAGCACCCCAGACAGGGCCGGAAACACCATATATTTT. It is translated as CASTPDRAGNTIYF.

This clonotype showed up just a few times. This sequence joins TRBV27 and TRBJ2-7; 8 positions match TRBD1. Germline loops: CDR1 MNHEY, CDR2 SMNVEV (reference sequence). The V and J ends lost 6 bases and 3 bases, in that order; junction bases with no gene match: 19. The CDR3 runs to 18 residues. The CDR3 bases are TGTGCCAGCAGCGCTCTTCTCCCGAGCCAGGGGGCTTACTACGAGCAGTACTTC. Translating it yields CASSALLPSQGAYYEQYF.

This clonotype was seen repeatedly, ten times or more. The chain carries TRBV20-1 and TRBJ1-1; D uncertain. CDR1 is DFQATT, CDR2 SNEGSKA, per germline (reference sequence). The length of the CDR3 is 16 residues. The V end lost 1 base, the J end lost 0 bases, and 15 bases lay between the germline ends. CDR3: CSARVYLDGLNTEAFF. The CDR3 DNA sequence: TGCAGTGCTAGAGTGTACTTGGACGGTTTGAACACTGAAGCTTTCTTT.

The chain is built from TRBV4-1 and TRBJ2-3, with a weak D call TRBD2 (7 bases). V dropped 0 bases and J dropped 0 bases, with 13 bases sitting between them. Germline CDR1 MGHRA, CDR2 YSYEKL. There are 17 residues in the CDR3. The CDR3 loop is CASSQDRGGTSTDTQYF. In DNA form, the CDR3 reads TGCGCCAGCAGCCAAGATAGGGGGGGCACTAGCACAGATACGCAGTATTTT.

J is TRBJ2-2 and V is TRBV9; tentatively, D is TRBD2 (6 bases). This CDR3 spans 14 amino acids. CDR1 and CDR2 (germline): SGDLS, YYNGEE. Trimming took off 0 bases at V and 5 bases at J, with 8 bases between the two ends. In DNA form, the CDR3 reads TGTGCCAGCAGCGTAGTGGGGGGTACCGGGGAGCTGTTTTTT. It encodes CASSVVGGTGELFF.

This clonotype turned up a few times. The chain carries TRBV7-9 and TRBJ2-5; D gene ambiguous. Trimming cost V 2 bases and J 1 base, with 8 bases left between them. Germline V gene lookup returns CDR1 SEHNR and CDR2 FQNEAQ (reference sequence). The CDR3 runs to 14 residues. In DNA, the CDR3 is TGTGCCAGCAGCTTACTACGGACCCAAGAGACCCAGTACTTC. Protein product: CASSLLRTQETQYF.

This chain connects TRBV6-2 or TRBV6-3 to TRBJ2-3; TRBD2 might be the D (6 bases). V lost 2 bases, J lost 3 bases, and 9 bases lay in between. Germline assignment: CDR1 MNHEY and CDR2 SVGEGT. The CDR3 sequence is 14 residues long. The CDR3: CASSYNGRTDTQYF. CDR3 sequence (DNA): TGTGCCAGCAGTTACAACGGGAGAACAGATACGCAGTATTTT.

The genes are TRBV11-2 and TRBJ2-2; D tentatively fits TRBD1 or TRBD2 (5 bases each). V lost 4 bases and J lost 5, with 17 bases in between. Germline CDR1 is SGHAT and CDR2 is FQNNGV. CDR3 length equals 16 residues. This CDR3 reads CASSSVRDGRTGELFF. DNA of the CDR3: TGTGCCAGCAGCTCCGTCCGGGACGGACGGACCGGGGAGCTGTTTTTT.

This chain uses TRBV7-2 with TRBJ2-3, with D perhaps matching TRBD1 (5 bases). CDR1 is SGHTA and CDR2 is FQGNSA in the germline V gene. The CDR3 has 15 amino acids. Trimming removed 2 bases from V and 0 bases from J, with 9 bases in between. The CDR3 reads CASSLRRQSTDTQYF. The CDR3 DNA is TGTGCCAGCAGCTTAAGAAGACAGAGCACAGATACGCAGTATTTT.

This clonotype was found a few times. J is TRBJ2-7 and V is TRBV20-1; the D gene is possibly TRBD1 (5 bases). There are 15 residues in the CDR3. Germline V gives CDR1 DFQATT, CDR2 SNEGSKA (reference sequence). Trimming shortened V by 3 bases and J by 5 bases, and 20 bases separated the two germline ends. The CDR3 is CSASGNRQGMDEQYF. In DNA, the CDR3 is TGCAGTGCTAGTGGGAATAGGCAGGGAATGGACGAGCAGTACTTC.

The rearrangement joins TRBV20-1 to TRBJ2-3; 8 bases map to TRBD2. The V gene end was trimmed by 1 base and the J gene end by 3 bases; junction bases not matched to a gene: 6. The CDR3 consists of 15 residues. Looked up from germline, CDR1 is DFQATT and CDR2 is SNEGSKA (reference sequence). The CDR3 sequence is CSARGERGRTDTQYF. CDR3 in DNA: TGCAGTGCTAGAGGGGAGCGGGGGAGGACAGATACGCAGTATTTT.

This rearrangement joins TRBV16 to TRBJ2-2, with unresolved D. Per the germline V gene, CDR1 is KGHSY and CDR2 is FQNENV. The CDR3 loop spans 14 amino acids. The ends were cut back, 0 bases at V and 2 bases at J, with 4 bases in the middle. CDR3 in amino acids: CASSQSYNTGELFF. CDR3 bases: TGTGCCAGCAGCCAATCGTACAACACCGGGGAGCTGTTTTTT.

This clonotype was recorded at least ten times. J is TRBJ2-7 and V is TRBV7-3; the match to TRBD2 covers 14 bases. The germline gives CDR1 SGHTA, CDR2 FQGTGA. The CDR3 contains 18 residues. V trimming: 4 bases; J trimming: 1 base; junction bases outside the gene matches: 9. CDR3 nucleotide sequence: TGTGCCAGCAGCTCCGGGGGACTAGCGGGAGTAGGGTCCTACGAGCAGTACTTC. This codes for CASSSGGLAGVGSYEQYF.

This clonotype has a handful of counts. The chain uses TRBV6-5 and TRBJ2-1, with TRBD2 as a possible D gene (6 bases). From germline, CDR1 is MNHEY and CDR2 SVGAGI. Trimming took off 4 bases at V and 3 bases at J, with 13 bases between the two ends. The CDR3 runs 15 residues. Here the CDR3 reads CASSSWAGYYNEQFF. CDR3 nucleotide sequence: TGTGCCAGCAGTTCCTGGGCGGGATACTACAATGAGCAGTTCTTC.

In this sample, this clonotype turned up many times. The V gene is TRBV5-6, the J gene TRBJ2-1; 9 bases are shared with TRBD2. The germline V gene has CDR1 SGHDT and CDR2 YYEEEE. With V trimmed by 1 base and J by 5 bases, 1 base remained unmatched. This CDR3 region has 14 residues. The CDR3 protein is CASSLPSGNNEQFF. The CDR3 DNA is TGTGCCAGCAGCTTGCCTAGCGGGAACAATGAGCAGTTCTTC.

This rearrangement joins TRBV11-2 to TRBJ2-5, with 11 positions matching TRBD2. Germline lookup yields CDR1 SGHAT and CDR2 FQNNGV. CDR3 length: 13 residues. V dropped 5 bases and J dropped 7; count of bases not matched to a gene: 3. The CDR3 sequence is CASSEGLAGTQYF. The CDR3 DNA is TGTGCCAGCAGCGAAGGACTAGCGGGGACCCAGTACTTC.

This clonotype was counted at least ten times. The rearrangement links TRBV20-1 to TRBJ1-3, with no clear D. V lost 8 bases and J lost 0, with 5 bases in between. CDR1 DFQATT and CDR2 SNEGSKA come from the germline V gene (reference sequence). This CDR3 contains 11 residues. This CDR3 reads CSPSSGNTIYF. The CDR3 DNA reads TGCAGTCCAAGCTCTGGAAACACCATATATTTT.

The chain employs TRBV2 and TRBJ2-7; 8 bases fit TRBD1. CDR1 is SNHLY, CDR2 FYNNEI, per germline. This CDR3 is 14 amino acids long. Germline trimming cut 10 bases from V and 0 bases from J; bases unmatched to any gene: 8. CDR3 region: CAMSQGAFSYEQYF. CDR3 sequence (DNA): TGTGCCATGTCGCAGGGGGCATTCTCCTACGAGCAGTACTTC.

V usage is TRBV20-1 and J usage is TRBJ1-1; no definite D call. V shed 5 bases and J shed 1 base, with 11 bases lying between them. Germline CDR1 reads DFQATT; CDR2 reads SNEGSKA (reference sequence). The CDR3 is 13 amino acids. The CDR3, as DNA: TGCAGTGCTGAGGAGACGAGGAACACTGAAGCTTTCTTT. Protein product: CSAEETRNTEAFF.

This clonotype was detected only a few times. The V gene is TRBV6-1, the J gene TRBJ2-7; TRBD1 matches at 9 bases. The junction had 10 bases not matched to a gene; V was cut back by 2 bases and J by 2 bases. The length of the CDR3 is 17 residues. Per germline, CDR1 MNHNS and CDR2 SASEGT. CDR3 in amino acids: CASSESGGTGSPYEQYF. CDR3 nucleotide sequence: TGTGCCAGCAGTGAATCCGGGGGGACAGGGAGTCCCTACGAGCAGTACTTC.